These 9 T cell receptor beta chains were sequenced from one sample in a study of neurological immune-mediated disorders (dated by TCRdb to the late 2010s). The library was made by 5' RACE. Instrument used: Illumina HiSeq 2500. Starting from the raw public reads, TCRdb applied fastp trimming at Q25, assembled clones with MiXCR and retained in-frame beta chains. Merged by CDR3 protein, the rows form single entries marked with the most common genes and DNA. The sample records around 70,000 distinct CDR3 sequences, 4.5% to 6% of which are singletons. Clones ranked in the top ten supply about 2.2% of the sample. Sequenced input: PBMCs. These receptors were obtained from a woman between 70 and 85 years old with multiple sclerosis.

This clonotype was seen many times. This chain joins TRBV5-1 and TRBJ2-5; D is unresolved. The V end lost 4 bases, the J end lost 3 bases, and 16 bases lay between the germline ends. CDR3 size: 15 residues. From germline, CDR1 is SGHRS and CDR2 YFSETQ. The CDR3 sequence is CASSPSWPQKETQYF. In DNA form, the CDR3 reads TGCGCCAGCAGCCCCTCTTGGCCCCAGAAAGAGACCCAGTACTTC.

There are many counts of this clonotype. The chain carries TRBV5-1 and TRBJ1-1; 8 positions agree with TRBD1. There are 15 residues in the CDR3. CDR1 and CDR2 from the germline V gene are SGHRS and YFSETQ. Losses at the gene ends were 0 bases for V and 5 bases for J; bases not matched to a gene: 6. The chain's CDR3 is CASSLGDRISTEAFF. CDR3 DNA sequence: TGCGCCAGCAGCTTGGGGGACAGGATATCAACTGAAGCTTTCTTT.

This clonotype occurred many times. The V and J genes are TRBV11-1 and TRBJ2-3, with 10 bases that match TRBD2. V shed 7 bases, J shed 4 bases, and the junction held 2 bases outside the gene matches. CDR1 is SGHAT and CDR2 is FQDESV in the germline V gene (reference sequence). CDR3 size: 13 residues. CDR3: CASTSGSPDTQYF. The CDR3, as DNA: TGTGCCAGCACTAGCGGGAGCCCAGATACGCAGTATTTT.

This clonotype has ten or more counts. This chain uses TRBV5-1 with TRBJ1-6; TRBD1 aligns across 9 bases. The ends lost 2 bases at V and 10 bases at J; junction bases unmatched: 4. Germline CDR1 and CDR2: SGHRS and YFSETQ. The CDR3 runs 14 residues. CDR3 nucleotide sequence: TGCGCCAGCAGCTTATGGACAGGGGACTCACCCCTCCACTTT. Protein: CASSLWTGDSPLHF.

This clonotype was recorded many times. The chain carries TRBV6-2 or TRBV6-3 and TRBJ2-4; D gene unclear. The CDR3 extends over 13 amino acids. Per germline, CDR1 MNHEY and CDR2 SVGEGT. V was clipped by 6 bases and J by 4 bases, with 10 bases between them. CDR3 DNA sequence: TGTGCCAGCAGAGAGACGGATAAAAACATTCAGTACTTC. Translation: CASRETDKNIQYF.

The gene calls are TRBV10-3 and TRBJ1-1; no firm D call. Looked up from germline, CDR1 is ENHRY and CDR2 is SYGVKD. The CDR3 contains 14 residues. Trimming pared 2 bases from V and 0 bases from J, leaving 7 bases between. The CDR3 protein is CAISEQEMNTEAFF. The CDR3, as DNA: TGTGCCATCAGTGAGCAGGAAATGAACACTGAAGCTTTCTTT.

This clonotype was counted many times. This rearrangement joins TRBV25-1 to TRBJ1-1; D gene unclear. Trimming cost V 6 bases and J 6 bases, with 14 bases left between them. This CDR3 spans 13 amino acids. Germline V lookup: CDR1 MGHDK, CDR2 SYGVNS. The CDR3 loop is CASSHGREPEAFF. As DNA, the CDR3 is TGTGCCAGCAGCCATGGACGCGAGCCTGAAGCTTTCTTT.

There are many counts of this clonotype. The chain links TRBV9 to TRBJ1-2; perhaps TRBD1 as D (6 bases). CDR3 length equals 16 residues. The germline V gene encodes CDR1 SGDLS and CDR2 YYNGEE. Trimming stripped 3 bases from V and 6 bases from J, with 21 bases between. This chain's CDR3 is CASSASRRFGGNGYTF. In DNA, the CDR3 is TGTGCCAGCAGCGCCTCCCGACGTTTCGGGGGCAATGGCTACACCTTC.

This clonotype occurred a few times. V gene TRBV28 combines with J gene TRBJ1-1; 12 nucleotides line up with TRBD1. The CDR3 consists of 17 residues. With 7 bases clipped from V and 6 bases from J, the junction kept 15 bases outside the gene matches. Germline V lookup: CDR1 MDHEN, CDR2 SYDVKM. CDR3 protein: CASTEHRDRGRRAEAFF. The CDR3 region has the DNA TGTGCCAGCACCGAACACCGGGACAGGGGGCGGAGAGCTGAAGCTTTCTTT.